These 21 T cell receptor beta chains share one sample of origin, sequenced in a study of cytomegalovirus exposure and HLA in healthy donors (dated by TCRdb to the late 2010s). The library was built by means of the immunoSEQ multiplex PCR assay. What TCRdb holds here is the immuneACCESS table cut down to in-frame rearrangements. Part of the clones is not present; checked against another copy, under half of the missing clones reflect an unresolved V gene, and the others are unexplained. The sample contains 150,000 or so clones, 85% to 90% of them found a single time. Of the sample, roughly 1.4% falls within the top ten clones. Material for sequencing was PBMCs. All receptors come from a woman aged 25 to 39 in good health and CMV-seronegative.

The rearrangement joins TRBV27 to TRBJ2-4; TRBD1 matches at 7 bases. Germline V gives CDR1 MNHEY, CDR2 SMNVEV (reference sequence). The CDR3 runs to 17 residues. V lost 1 base, J lost 4 bases, and 10 bases stayed unmatched. For the CDR3, the DNA is TGTGCCAGCAGTTTATTTCAGGGTGGCAGGGGGAAAAACATTCAGTACTTC. Its translation: CASSLFQGGRGKNIQYF.

V usage is TRBV6-5 and J usage is TRBJ1-4; D remains ambiguous. The CDR3 has 14 amino acids. Germline assignment: CDR1 MNHEY and CDR2 SVGAGI. V lost 6 bases, J lost 5 bases, and 13 bases lay in between. CDR3: CASSRGVENEKLFF. The CDR3 DNA reads TGTGCCAGCAGCCGGGGAGTTGAGAATGAAAAACTGTTTTTT.

The chain links TRBV10-3 to TRBJ2-1; 7 positions match TRBD2. Unmatched junction bases numbered 11, after V lost 5 bases and J lost 4 bases. The CDR3 contains 16 residues. The germline gives CDR1 ENHRY, CDR2 SYGVKD. CDR3 in amino acids: CAISPSVAGDYNEQFF. The CDR3 coding sequence is TGTGCCATCAGTCCCTCAGTTGCGGGAGATTACAATGAGCAGTTCTTC.

J is TRBJ2-7 and V is TRBV9; 8 bases align to TRBD1. Germline V gene data show CDR1 as SGDLS and CDR2 as YYNGEE. V was clipped by 2 bases and J by 5 bases; unmatched bases: 6. The CDR3 has 14 amino acids. CDR3 nucleotides: TGTGCCAGCAGCGTGAGAGACAGGGGCCACGAGCAGTACTTC. Translated, it gives CASSVRDRGHEQYF.

V usage is TRBV6-6 and J usage is TRBJ1-6; possibly TRBD1 for D (5 bases). The length of the CDR3 is 14 residues. CDR1 and CDR2 from the germline V gene are MNHNY and SVGAGI (reference sequence). V lost 6 bases and J 7 bases, leaving 13 bases between the germline ends. CDR3 amino acids: CASSQTARNSPLHF. The CDR3 region has the DNA TGTGCCAGCAGCCAGACAGCACGGAATTCACCCCTCCACTTT.

The chain joins TRBV6-5 to TRBJ1-3; D unclear. The germline V and J ends were trimmed by 4 bases and 3 bases, with 13 bases remaining between them. CDR3 size: 15 residues. Germline CDR1 MNHEY, CDR2 SVGAGI. CDR3 coding DNA: TGTGCCAGCAGTTCCCCTAGAGACTTTGGAAACACCATATATTTT. Translated, it gives CASSSPRDFGNTIYF.

This chain links TRBV19 with TRBJ1-1; maybe TRBD1 (6 bases). The V gene lost 4 bases and the J gene lost 8 bases, with 17 bases spanning the gap. The CDR3 loop spans 14 amino acids. From germline, CDR1 is LNHDA and CDR2 SQIVND (reference sequence). CDR3 in amino acids: CASSKGAGAPEAFF. As DNA, the CDR3 is TGTGCCAGTAGTAAGGGTGCAGGGGCTCCGGAAGCTTTCTTT.

The chain is built from TRBV18 and TRBJ2-1, with 14 positions matching TRBD2. The V segment lost 3 bases and the J segment 0 bases; nucleotides outside the gene matches: 13. The germline gives CDR1 KGHSH, CDR2 LQKENI. This CDR3 comprises 21 residues. CDR3 DNA: TGTGCCAGCTCACCTGCACGGGGACTAGCGGGGGTCGTGAGCTCCTACAATGAGCAGTTCTTC. Its translation: CASSPARGLAGVVSSYNEQFF. Using reference TRBV18 and TRBJ2-1 for the parts outside the CDR3, the full variable domain is NAGVMQNPRHLVRRRGQEARLRCSPMKGHSHVYWYRQLPEEGLKFMVYLQKENIIDESGMPKERFSAEFPKEGPSILRIQQVVRGDSAAYFCASSPARGLAGVVSSYNEQFFGPGTRLTVL.

The V call is TRBV6-5, the J call TRBJ2-1; 12 nucleotides line up with TRBD2. Germline V lookup: CDR1 MNHEY, CDR2 SVGAGI. The CDR3 runs to 16 residues. Trimming at V came to 4 bases and at J to 7 bases, leaving 8 bases not matched to a gene. In DNA form, the CDR3 reads TGTGCCAGCAGTTCACCGACTAGCGGGGGTCGGAATGAGCAGTTCTTC. This encodes CASSSPTSGGRNEQFF.

This clone appeared once. The chain has TRBV5-1 and TRBJ2-5, with D possibly being TRBD1 (6 bases). The germline gives CDR1 SGHRS, CDR2 YFSETQ. Trimming pared 1 base from V and 5 bases from J, leaving 9 bases between. The CDR3 consists of 13 residues. In nucleotides, the CDR3 is TGCGCCAGCAGCTTGTACAGGGCTGAGACCCAGTACTTC. This sequence encodes CASSLYRAETQYF. Supplemented by reference TRBV5-1 and TRBJ2-5, the full variable domain reads KAGVTQTPRYLIKTRGQQVTLSCSPISGHRSVSWYQQTPGQGLQFLFEYFSETQRNKGNFPGRFSGRQFSNSRSEMNVSTLELGDSALYLCASSLYRAETQYFGPGTRLLVL.

The rearrangement links TRBV7-2 to TRBJ2-7; 8 bases are a match to TRBD1. Germline assignment: CDR1 SGHTA and CDR2 FQGNSA. With V trimmed by 1 base and J by 6 bases, 17 bases remained unmatched. The CDR3 extends over 18 amino acids. In DNA, the CDR3 is TGTGCCAGCAGCTTAGTTTCTTTGAGTGGGACAGGTCGGCCCGAGCAGTACTTC. This gives the protein CASSLVSLSGTGRPEQYF.

A remark on this clone: At one end the junction does not follow the germline gene, possibly because of a read error. CDR3 amino acids: CAVRASTGEEQYF. The CDR3 bases are TGTGCCGTCAGGGCGAGCACCGGGGAGGAGCAGTACTTC. The chain employs TRBV10-3 and TRBJ2-7, with D perhaps assigned TRBD1 or TRBD2 (5 bases each). Germline lookup yields CDR1 ENHRY and CDR2 SYGVKD. The CDR3 extends over 13 amino acids.

A few counts support this clone. This sequence joins TRBV6-1 and TRBJ2-5; 9 nucleotides agree with TRBD1. Germline V gene sequence: CDR1 MNHNS, CDR2 SASEGT. The V gene end was trimmed by 3 bases and the J gene end by 5 bases; junction bases not matched to a gene: 10. The CDR3 contains 16 residues. As DNA, the CDR3 is TGTGCCAGCAGTGAGAATGACGGGACAGGGTACGAGACCCAGTACTTC. The encoded protein is CASSENDGTGYETQYF.

The rearrangement joins TRBV5-4 to TRBJ2-7; D is perhaps TRBD1 (7 bases). Trimming removed 4 bases from V and 2 bases from J, with 16 bases in between. Germline assignment: CDR1 SGHNT and CDR2 YYREEE (reference sequence). CDR3 length: 15 amino acids. The CDR3 protein is CASSPGGTVAYEQYF. The CDR3 nucleotides are TGTGCCAGCAGCCCGGGCGGGACAGTGGCCTACGAGCAGTACTTC.

CDR3 nucleotides: TGTGCCAGCAGCCCAGGAACAGGTCGCTCTGGGGCCAACGTCCTGACTTTC. Its translation is CASSPGTGRSGANVLTF. The chain recombines TRBV7-7 with TRBJ2-6, with D perhaps TRBD1 (5 bases). Germline V gene data show CDR1 as SSHAT and CDR2 as FNYEAQ (reference sequence). V was pared by 5 bases and J by 0 bases, with 14 bases between. The CDR3 sequence is 17 residues long.

Concerning this clone: Other DNA sequences within the sample encode an identical CDR3. The chain couples TRBV7-9 to TRBJ1-6; tentative D call: TRBD1 (6 bases). Germline V gives CDR1 SEHNR, CDR2 FQNEAQ (reference sequence). CDR3 length: 16 residues. The V end lost 4 bases, the J end lost 0 bases, and 10 bases lay between the germline ends. CDR3 loop: CASSSTGSSYNSPLHF. The CDR3 bases are TGTGCCAGCAGCTCGACAGGAAGCTCCTATAATTCACCCCTCCACTTT.

The J gene is TRBJ1-2, the V gene TRBV15, with D possibly TRBD1 on 6 matching bases. V lost 3 bases and J lost 4, with 18 bases in between. The CDR3 sequence is 16 residues long. Germline lookup yields CDR1 LNHNV and CDR2 YYDKDF (reference sequence). The DNA for the CDR3 is TGTGCCACCAGCAGGGATACAGGGTCCGTTAGCTATGGCTACACCTTC. Translated: CATSRDTGSVSYGYTF.

The chain joins TRBV20-1 to TRBJ2-5; D remains unclear. Germline V lookup: CDR1 DFQATT, CDR2 SNEGSKA (reference sequence). The length of the CDR3 is 11 residues. Trimming pared 8 bases from V and 3 bases from J, leaving 10 bases between. CDR3 protein: CSPLREETQYF. CDR3 DNA sequence: TGCAGTCCCCTTCGGGAAGAGACCCAGTACTTC.

This rearrangement joins TRBV6-1 to TRBJ1-1; D not resolved. CDR3 length: 11 residues. Germline assignment: CDR1 MNHNS and CDR2 SASEGT. Trimming stripped 6 bases from V and 2 bases from J, with 4 bases between. The chain's CDR3 is CASSRNTEAFF. The CDR3 DNA reads TGTGCCAGCAGCCGTAACACTGAAGCTTTCTTT.

The chain couples TRBV18 to TRBJ2-7, with D perhaps TRBD1 (5 bases). V shed 2 bases and J shed 2 bases, with 19 bases lying between them. The CDR3 is made up of 17 amino acids. Germline V gives CDR1 KGHSH, CDR2 LQKENI. CDR3 coding DNA: TGTGCCAGCTCACCAATCACGGAAGTAGGACACACCTACGAGCAGTACTTC. It codes for CASSPITEVGHTYEQYF.

The rearrangement uses TRBV9 and TRBJ2-3; 8 bases are a match to TRBD2. V was clipped by 4 bases and J by 2 bases; unmatched bases: 9. CDR1 SGDLS and CDR2 YYNGEE come from the germline V gene. The CDR3 covers 16 residues. CDR3 sequence reads: CASSSTGGGLTDTQYF. The DNA of the CDR3 is TGTGCCAGCAGCTCCACCGGGGGGGGGCTCACAGATACGCAGTATTTT. The full variable domain, its missing parts supplied by reference TRBV9 and TRBJ2-3, is DSGVTQTPKHLITATGQRVTLRCSPRSGDLSVYWYQQSLDQGLQFLIQYYNGEERAKGNILERFSAQQFPDLHSELNLSSLELGDSALYFCASSSTGGGLTDTQYFGPGTRLTVL.